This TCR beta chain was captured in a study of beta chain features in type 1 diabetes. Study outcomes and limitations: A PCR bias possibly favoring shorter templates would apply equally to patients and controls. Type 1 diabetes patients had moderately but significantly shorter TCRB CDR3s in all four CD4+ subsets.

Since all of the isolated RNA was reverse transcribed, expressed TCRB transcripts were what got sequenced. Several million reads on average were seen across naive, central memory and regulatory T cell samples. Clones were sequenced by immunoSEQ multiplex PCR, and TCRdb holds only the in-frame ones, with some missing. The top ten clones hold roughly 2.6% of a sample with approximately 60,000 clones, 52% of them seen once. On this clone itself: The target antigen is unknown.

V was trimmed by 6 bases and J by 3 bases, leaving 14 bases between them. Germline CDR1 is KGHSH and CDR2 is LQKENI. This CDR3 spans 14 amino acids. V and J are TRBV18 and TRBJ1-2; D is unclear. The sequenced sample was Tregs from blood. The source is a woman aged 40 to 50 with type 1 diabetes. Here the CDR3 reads CASSQHVLDYGYTF. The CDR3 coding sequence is TGTGCCAGCTCCCAACACGTCCTCGACTATGGCTACACCTTC.